This T cell receptor beta chain was sequenced for a study of shared clonotypes between healthy human individuals. CD45RO-negative, CCR7-selected cells formed the naive CD8 fraction, which excluded terminally differentiated effector memory CD45RA+ cells. The CDR3 spans 13 residues. From germline, CDR1 is LNHDA and CDR2 SQIVND (reference sequence). The V end lost 7 bases, the J end lost 2 bases, and 11 bases lay between the germline ends. At the deep level, the assay was run. TCRdb's copy holds only in-frame clones and misses some; the assay was immunoSEQ multiplex PCR. The sample lists around 600,000 clones, roughly 98% occurring once.

The receptor comes from a man aged 25 to 45 in good health. The sequencing input was naive CD8+ T cells sorted from blood. This chain connects TRBV19 to TRBJ1-1; no clear D. The CDR3 DNA follows: TGTGCCAGTACTCTACCGGGTAACACTGAAGCTTTCTTT. Amino acids: CASTLPGNTEAFF.